A selection of T cell receptor beta chains follows, all from one sample in a study of blood T cell repertoires in COVID-19. TCRdb's copy holds only in-frame clones and misses some; the assay was immunoSEQ multiplex PCR. The data hold approximately 480,000 clones, with 85% to 90% observed a single time. The sample comprised peripheral blood. These receptors all stem from a man between 18 and 29 years old with COVID-19, enrolled during active disease. CDR3s include the opening cysteine and the closing phenylalanine or tryptophan. The D gene is left open where the match is weak. Not all rows give a size; the values are once, few, many and, for expanded clones, a class.

d_gene | j_gene | abundance | v_gene | CDR3nt | CDR3aa
NA | TRBJ2-5 | NA | TRBV28 | TGTGCCAGCAGTTTTAGTTATAAGGAGACCCAGTACTTC | CASSFSYKETQYF
TRBD2 | TRBJ2-7 | NA | TRBV7-2 | TGTGCCAGCAGCTTAGGAGGACTAGCGGGGCCTGCCATCGAGCAGTACTTC | CASSLGGLAGPAIEQYF
TRBD1 | TRBJ2-7 | NA | TRBV11-1 | TGTGCCAGCAGCTTAAGTACAGGGGACCACGAGCAGTACTTC | CASSLSTGDHEQYF
NA | TRBJ2-5 | once | TRBV7-7 | TGTGCTAGCAGCTTAGGTACAGCGGGTCAAGAGACCCAGTACTTC | CASSLGTAGQETQYF
NA | TRBJ2-1 | NA | TRBV2 | TGTGCCAGCAGTAACCAGCGGTACAATGAGCAGTTCTTC | CASSNQRYNEQFF
TRBD1 | TRBJ1-5 | NA | TRBV10-2 | TGCGCCAGCAGTGCCGGGACAGGGGGATTGAATCAGCCCCAGCATTTT | CASSAGTGGLNQPQHF
TRBD1 | TRBJ2-2 | NA | TRBV2 | TGTGCCAGCAGAGGACAGGGCGGGACCGGGGAGCTGTTTTTT | CASRGQGGTGELFF
NA | TRBJ1-1 | NA | TRBV28 | TGTGCCAGCAGTCCCCAGGGGCGTCGGGTGAACACTGAAGCTTTCTTT | CASSPQGRRVNTEAFF
NA | TRBJ1-4 | NA | TRBV19 | TGTGCCAGTAGTATAGGGGGCCTCAGGCTGTTTTTT | CASSIGGLRLFF
NA | TRBJ2-1 | NA | TRBV5-4 | TGTGCCAGCAGTCCAGACTTGAGCTCCTACAATGAGCAGTTCTTC | CASSPDLSSYNEQFF
TRBD2 | TRBJ2-7 | NA | TRBV19 | TGTGCCAGTAGTATAGGGACGCGGGGAGGGAACGAGCAGTACTTC | CASSIGTRGGNEQYF
NA | TRBJ1-4 | NA | TRBV19 | TGTGCCAGTAGCGGGACTGCAGCAACTAATGAAAAACTGTTTTTT | CASSGTAATNEKLFF
NA | TRBJ1-3 | NA | TRBV3-1/TRBV3-2 | TGTGCCAGCAGCCAAGATCCGACAACCCGTTCTGGAAACACCATATATTTT | CASSQDPTTRSGNTIYF
NA | TRBJ1-3 | NA | TRBV4-2 | TGTGCCAGCAGCCAAGAAGCGGGACGCTCTGGAAACACCATATATTTT | CASSQEAGRSGNTIYF
TRBD2 | TRBJ2-2 | few | TRBV7-2 | TGTGCCAGCGGACTAGCGGGAGGGCCCGACACCGGGGAGCTGTTTTTT | CASGLAGGPDTGELFF
TRBD2 | TRBJ2-1 | NA | TRBV11-3 | TGTGCCAGCAGCTTAGGCGGCGGGGGGGGTGAGCAGTTCTTC | CASSLGGGGGEQFF
NA | TRBJ1-1 | NA | TRBV7-9 | TGTGCCAGCAGCTCGTCTTCCGGTGGTGAAGCTTTCTTT | CASSSSSGGEAFF
NA | TRBJ1-3 | NA | TRBV28 | TGTGCCAGCAGCCGGGACTCTAGAATTGGAAACACCATATATTTT | CASSRDSRIGNTIYF
NA | TRBJ1-3 | NA | TRBV30 | TGTGCCTGGAGTCCTCCCTTGGCCCCCGTACACACCATATATTTT | CAWSPPLAPVHTIYF
TRBD2 | TRBJ2-3 | NA | TRBV7-6 | TGTGCCAGCAGCTCCCTGACTAGCGGGGGGGGGACAGATACGCAGTATTTT | CASSSLTSGGGTDTQYF
NA | TRBJ2-7 | NA | TRBV19 | TGTGCCAGTAGCAAGGGGCAGAGTCGTGAGCAGTACTTC | CASSKGQSREQYF
NA | TRBJ1-5 | NA | TRBV3-1/TRBV3-2 | TGTGCCAGCAGCCAAGATGCAGTTCAGCCCCAGCATTTT | CASSQDAVQPQHF
NA | TRBJ2-1 | NA | TRBV11-3 | TGTGCCAGCAGCTTAGGTACAGGGTCCTACAATGAGCAGTTCTTC | CASSLGTGSYNEQFF
TRBD1 | TRBJ2-1 | NA | TRBV19 | TGTGCCAGTAGTACCCCGGGACAGGGTCTTGGTGAGCAGTTCTTC | CASSTPGQGLGEQFF
TRBD2 | TRBJ2-7 | NA | TRBV19 | TGTGCCAGTAGTACGGGGGGAGGCGAGCAGTACTTC | CASSTGGGEQYF
TRBD2 | TRBJ2-5 | few | TRBV27 | TGTGCCAGCACCCTCGTGGGCGGGAGGCGTGAGACCCAGTACTTC | CASTLVGGRRETQYF
TRBD1 | TRBJ2-7 | NA | TRBV3-1/TRBV3-2 | TGTGCCAGCAGCCAGGACCGGGACAGGTCCTACGAGCAGTACTTC | CASSQDRDRSYEQYF
NA | TRBJ2-7 | few | TRBV5-1 | TGCGCCAGCAGCTTGGAGAGGGTAACCACAAACGAGCAGTACTTC | CASSLERVTTNEQYF
TRBD1 | TRBJ1-2 | NA | TRBV6-6 | TGTGCCAGCAGTTACGGCGGGACAGGGTACCACTATGGCTACACCTTC | CASSYGGTGYHYGYTF
TRBD2 | TRBJ2-7 | NA | TRBV7-9 | TGTGCCAGCAGCCCGTCAGCGGGAGTATCCTACGAGCAGTACTTC | CASSPSAGVSYEQYF
NA | TRBJ2-3 | NA | TRBV5-1 | TGCGCCAGCAGCCCCCCATCGGGAACCAGCACAGATACGCAGTATTTT | CASSPPSGTSTDTQYF
NA | TRBJ1-5 | few | TRBV4-1 | TGCGCCAGCAGCCAAGAGGCGGGGCCCCAGCATTTT | CASSQEAGPQHF
TRBD1 | TRBJ2-7 | NA | TRBV2 | TGTGCCAGCAACCGGGGACAGGATTACGAGCAGTACTTC | CASNRGQDYEQYF
NA | TRBJ1-2 | NA | TRBV10-3 | TGTGCCATCAGTGATGCGGGACGAGCTAACTATGGCTACACCTTC | CAISDAGRANYGYTF
NA | TRBJ2-3 | NA | TRBV5-4 | TGTGCCAGCAGCTTTAAATTAGGGAGTAGCCATACGCAGTATTTT | CASSFKLGSSHTQYF
NA | TRBJ1-2 | NA | TRBV6-4 | TGTGCCAGCAGTGAGGGGGCGGACTATGGCTACACCTTC | CASSEGADYGYTF
TRBD2 | TRBJ2-7 | NA | TRBV27 | TGTGCCAGCAGTTCCTCAGGACTAGCGGGCAGGGTCTACGAGCAGTACTTC | CASSSSGLAGRVYEQYF
TRBD1 | TRBJ2-5 | NA | TRBV7-8 | TGTGCCAGCAGCCCAAATCGTGGGACAGGACAAGAGACCCAGTACTTC | CASSPNRGTGQETQYF
NA | TRBJ1-6 | NA | TRBV6-5 | TGTGCCAGCCGGGCGCCGGGGGGGACTTCACCCCTCCACTTT | CASRAPGGTSPLHF
NA | TRBJ1-5 | NA | TRBV2 | TGTGCCAGCACTGCTGAACAGGCGATAAGCAATCAGCCCCAGCATTTT | CASTAEQAISNQPQHF
NA | TRBJ2-3 | NA | TRBV4-1 | TGCGCCAGCAGCCAACCACCCGGGGATACGCAGTATTTT | CASSQPPGDTQYF
NA | TRBJ2-5 | once | TRBV9 | TGTGCCAGCAGCGGGGGCTCTTCGTCAGAGACCCAGTACTTC | CASSGGSSSETQYF
TRBD2 | TRBJ2-3 | NA | TRBV28 | TGTGCCAGCAGTTCCCTAGCGGGGGTCCTAGATACGCAGTATTTT | CASSSLAGVLDTQYF
NA | TRBJ2-3 | NA | TRBV5-6 | TGTGCCAGCAGCCGCAGACTCAACACAGATACGCAGTATTTT | CASSRRLNTDTQYF
NA | TRBJ2-2 | once | TRBV11-3 | TGTGCCAGCGGTAACCAGGGGAACACCGGGGAGCTGTTTTTT | CASGNQGNTGELFF
NA | TRBJ2-1 | NA | TRBV4-1 | TGCGCCAGCAGCCAAGGCTCCGGGACTGCCGTATGGGAGCAGTTCTTC | CASSQGSGTAVWEQFF
NA | TRBJ2-3 | NA | TRBV5-1 | TGCGCCAGCAGCTTGGTTTTGGGAGGAGATACGCAGTATTTT | CASSLVLGGDTQYF
NA | TRBJ1-2 | NA | TRBV2 | TGTGCCAGCGTTTCGGGGGGCAGCTATGGCTACACCTTC | CASVSGGSYGYTF
TRBD2 | TRBJ2-7 | few | TRBV5-6 | TGTGCCAGCAGCTTCCGTCTAGCGGGGGGCCGTCTCTCCTACGAGCAGTACTTC | CASSFRLAGGRLSYEQYF
NA | TRBJ1-1 | NA | TRBV12-3/TRBV12-4 | TGTGCCACCTCAATTTATGGAGGTGAAGCTTTCTTT | CATSIYGGEAFF
NA | TRBJ2-1 | NA | TRBV24-1 | TGTGCCACCAGTGATTCACGGGAATGGGACAATGAGCAGTTCTTC | CATSDSREWDNEQFF
NA | TRBJ2-2 | NA | TRBV2 | TGTGCCAGCAGTGGGGAGATAACCGGGGAGCTGTTTTTT | CASSGEITGELFF